The 5 T cell receptor beta chains in this list originate from one sample, sequenced in a study of PD-L1 blockade in urothelial cancer (dated by TCRdb to 2017 to 2019). Libraries came from the immunoSEQ multiplex PCR assay. The table was pulled from immuneACCESS by TCRdb, which kept in-frame rearrangements only. Such tables lose some clones; where checked, under half of the loss comes from unresolved V genes, and the rest has no known cause. A total of 95,000 to 150,000 clones appear in this sample, around 88% of them only once. The top ten hold around 2.4% of the sample. Taken with the paper, the label for time point translates to: peripheral blood 6 weeks after treatment start. Source: PBMCs, taken around atezolizumab (anti-PD-L1) treatment. These receptor sequences come from a man between 50 and 59 years old with urothelial cancer.

The CDR3, as DNA: TGTGCCAGCAGCGCGGGTTCCACCTATAGCAATCAGCCCCAGCATTTT. Its protein product is CASSAGSTYSNQPQHF. The genes are TRBV11-3 and TRBJ1-5; D remains ambiguous. The germline V gene has CDR1 SGHNT and CDR2 YENEEA. The V and J ends lost 5 bases and 0 bases respectively, with 14 bases between them. This CDR3 is built from 16 residues. The variable domain in full, with the rest retrieved from reference TRBV11-3 and TRBJ1-5, is EAGVVQSPRYKIIEKKQPVAFWCNPISGHNTLYWYLQNLGQGPELLIRYENEEAVDDSQLPKDRFSAERLKGVDSTLKIQPAELGDSAVYLCASSAGSTYSNQPQHFGDGTRLSIL.

Worth noting for this clone: This specimen includes other DNA sequences encoding the same CDR3. This chain connects TRBV18 to TRBJ2-5; 8 bases are a match to TRBD1. The J segment lost 2 bases and the V segment lost 2 bases, leaving 1 base of the junction unmatched. The germline V gene has CDR1 KGHSH and CDR2 LQKENI. The CDR3 has 14 amino acids. CDR3 loop: CASSPTGGQETQYF. CDR3 in DNA: TGTGCCAGCTCACCAACAGGGGGACAAGAGACCCAGTACTTC.

This rearrangement joins TRBV27 to TRBJ1-2, with no clear D. The CDR3 is made up of 13 amino acids. V lost 1 base, J lost 8 bases, and 11 bases lay in between. Germline V gene lookup returns CDR1 MNHEY and CDR2 SMNVEV (reference sequence). The DNA for the CDR3 is TGTGCCAGCAGTTTATTCGGGGTGGGGGGCTACACCTTC. It is translated as CASSLFGVGGYTF.

The chain is built from TRBV28 and TRBJ2-1, with D maybe TRBD2 (5 bases). Germline lookup yields CDR1 MDHEN and CDR2 SYDVKM. The CDR3 consists of 17 residues. Trimming cost V 3 bases and J 0 bases, with 15 bases left between them. CDR3 DNA: TGTGCCAGCAGTTTGGTCTTCAGCGGAGGCTCCTACAATGAGCAGTTCTTC. Protein product: CASSLVFSGGSYNEQFF.

The rearrangement joins TRBV6-1 to TRBJ1-5, with D perhaps matching TRBD1 (6 bases). This CDR3 has 14 amino acids. With 3 bases removed from V and 2 bases from J, the gap between germline ends came to 8 bases. Germline V CDR1 and CDR2: MNHNS, SASEGT. The CDR3 sequence is CASSDHRGNQPQHF. The CDR3 DNA reads TGTGCCAGCAGTGATCACAGGGGCAATCAGCCCCAGCATTTT.